Listed here are 13 T cell receptor beta chains from one sample, sequenced in a study of shared clonotypes between healthy human individuals. Here immunoSEQ multiplex PCR was the method, and the copy in TCRdb shows in-frame clones only, minus some. The table lists about 1,800,000 clones, over 85% of them singletons, with more than 0.9% in the top ten. As defined, naive CD8 cells were CD45RO-negative and positively selected for CCR7, with terminally differentiated effector memory CD45RA+ cells excluded. The sequenced material came from naive CD8+ T cells sorted from blood. The receptors were gathered from a man aged 18 to 30 in good health.

On this clone itself: The same CDR3 also results from other DNA sequences found in this sample. The V and J genes are TRBV11-2 and TRBJ2-7; D is ambiguous. V dropped 1 base and J dropped 1 base, with 5 bases sitting between them. CDR3 length equals 13 residues. CDR1 is SGHAT and CDR2 is FQNNGV in the germline V gene. The CDR3 bases are TGTGCCAGCAGCTTAGGGCAGTCCTACGAGCAGTACTTC. Protein product: CASSLGQSYEQYF.

The genes are TRBV9 and TRBJ2-7; tentative D call: TRBD2 (5 bases). Per germline, CDR1 SGDLS and CDR2 YYNGEE. V lost 2 bases and J 2 bases, leaving 11 bases between the germline ends. The CDR3 runs 14 residues. The CDR3 DNA sequence: TGTGCCAGCAGCGTTAGCGCAGCAGCCTACGAGCAGTACTTC. Encoded protein: CASSVSAAAYEQYF.

This clone was picked up one time. The genes are TRBV30 and TRBJ2-7, with D possibly being TRBD1 or TRBD2 (6 bases each). This CDR3 comprises 14 residues. With 0 bases removed from V and 4 bases from J, the gap between germline ends came to 13 bases. CDR1 and CDR2 (germline): GTSNPN, SVGIG (reference sequence). The CDR3 sequence is CAWSVGGSEYEQYF. CDR3 DNA: TGTGCCTGGAGTGTAGGGGGGAGCGAATACGAGCAGTACTTC.

The chain couples TRBV6-1 to TRBJ2-1; no clear D. Trimming left V 7 bases short and J 0 bases short, with 10 bases between. The germline V gene has CDR1 MNHNS and CDR2 SASEGT. The CDR3 has 14 residues. CDR3 DNA: TGTGCCAGCATGGCACCCGACTCCTACAATGAGCAGTTCTTC. Amino acid sequence: CASMAPDSYNEQFF.

The V and J genes are TRBV30 and TRBJ1-4; maybe TRBD1 (5 bases). The CDR3 consists of 13 residues. Trimming removed 3 bases at V and 8 bases at J, with 13 bases between. Germline V gene lookup returns CDR1 GTSNPN and CDR2 SVGIG (reference sequence). The CDR3, as DNA: TGTGCCTGGAGGGGGTGGGGGATGGAAAAACTGTTTTTT. It specifies CAWRGWGMEKLFF.

The V and J genes are TRBV9 and TRBJ2-1; 11 nucleotides line up with TRBD2. This CDR3 spans 15 amino acids. V was clipped by 3 bases and J by 5 bases; unmatched bases: 4. Germline-derived CDR1 and CDR2 are SGDLS and YYNGEE. The CDR3 sequence is CASSETSGVNNEQFF. The CDR3 DNA follows: TGTGCCAGCAGCGAGACTAGCGGGGTGAACAATGAGCAGTTCTTC.

The chain couples TRBV6-1 to TRBJ2-1; no reliable D call. Germline V gene data show CDR1 as MNHNS and CDR2 as SASEGT. This CDR3 is built from 14 residues. V lost 2 bases and J 1 base, leaving 6 bases between the germline ends. The CDR3 coding sequence is TGTGCCAGCAGTGAATACGGGTCCTACAATGAGCAGTTCTTC. Amino acids: CASSEYGSYNEQFF.

The chain carries TRBV6-5 and TRBJ2-7; D gene ambiguous. Trimming left V 5 bases short and J 2 bases short, with 16 bases between. Per the germline V gene, CDR1 is MNHEY and CDR2 is SVGAGI. This CDR3 contains 15 residues. CDR3 bases: TGTGCCAGCAGTCCCCTACTCCGGGCCCCCTACGAGCAGTACTTC. Protein: CASSPLLRAPYEQYF.

The chain uses TRBV7-6 and TRBJ1-4; D is ambiguous. The germline V and J ends were trimmed by 5 bases and 2 bases, with 24 bases remaining between them. The CDR3 totals 19 residues. Germline CDR1 and CDR2: SGHVS and FNYEAQ. CDR3 sequence reads: CASSNMTRFRGSTNEKLFF. The CDR3 DNA sequence: TGTGCCAGCAGCAACATGACGCGTTTCCGAGGTTCGACTAATGAAAAACTGTTTTTT.

Regarding this clone: Other nucleotide sequences in the sample specify the same CDR3. V usage is TRBV11-2 and J usage is TRBJ2-7; no definite D call. Per germline, CDR1 SGHAT and CDR2 FQNNGV. The CDR3 totals 13 residues. V lost 5 bases to trimming and J lost 0 bases, with 8 bases between them. This CDR3 reads CASSPGASYEQYF. For the CDR3, the DNA is TGTGCCAGCAGCCCCGGTGCCTCCTACGAGCAGTACTTC.

The chain recombines TRBV13 with TRBJ2-5; D perhaps matches TRBD2 (5 bases). The length of the CDR3 is 15 residues. Trimming cost V 1 base and J 2 bases, with 11 bases left between them. Germline V gene sequence: CDR1 PRHDT, CDR2 FYEKMQ (reference sequence). CDR3: CASSLAERPQETQYF. Here the CDR3 DNA reads TGTGCCAGCAGCTTAGCCGAGCGGCCACAAGAGACCCAGTACTTC.

The chain carries TRBV28 and TRBJ2-7; 8 positions agree with TRBD2. This CDR3 is built from 15 residues. The germline V gene encodes CDR1 MDHEN and CDR2 SYDVKM. Trimming took 1 base from V and 2 from J; bases not matched to a gene: 4. As DNA, the CDR3 is TGTGCCAGCAGTTTATCAGCAGCGGGGGCCTACGAGCAGTACTTC. Protein product: CASSLSAAGAYEQYF.

This sequence joins TRBV13 and TRBJ2-2; 7 nucleotides agree with TRBD1. The CDR3 length is 16 residues. V lost 5 bases, J lost 1 base, and 7 bases stayed unmatched. The germline V gene has CDR1 PRHDT and CDR2 FYEKMQ (reference sequence). CDR3 loop: CASSHRGVVNTGELFF. DNA for the CDR3: TGTGCCAGCAGCCACAGGGGTGTCGTGAACACCGGGGAGCTGTTTTTT. The full variable domain, with the rest looked up from reference TRBV13 and TRBJ2-2, is AAGVIQSPRHLIKEKRETATLKCYPIPRHDTVYWYQQGPGQDPQFLISFYEKMQSDKGSIPDRFSAQQFSDYHSELNMSSLELGDSALYFCASSHRGVVNTGELFFGEGSRLTVL.